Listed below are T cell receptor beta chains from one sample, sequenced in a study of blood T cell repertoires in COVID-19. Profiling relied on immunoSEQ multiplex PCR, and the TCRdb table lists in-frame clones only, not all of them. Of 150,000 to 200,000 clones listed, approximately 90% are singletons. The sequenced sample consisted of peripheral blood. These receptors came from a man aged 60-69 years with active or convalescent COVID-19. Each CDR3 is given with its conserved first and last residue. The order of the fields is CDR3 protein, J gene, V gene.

cdr3_aa: CASSTSGGREQYF
j_call: TRBJ2-7
v_call: TRBV5-6

cdr3_aa: CASSYFRSNRYNEQFF
j_call: TRBJ2-1
v_call: TRBV6-5

cdr3_aa: CASSLAKTSGGATDTQYF
j_call: TRBJ2-3
v_call: TRBV5-1

cdr3_aa: CASIISGTGSYGYTF
j_call: TRBJ1-2
v_call: TRBV13

cdr3_aa: CASSLVREAEQYF
j_call: TRBJ2-7
v_call: TRBV11-1

cdr3_aa: CASSLAVRAGNTEAFF
j_call: TRBJ1-1
v_call: TRBV5-5

cdr3_aa: CASTQLGQGRTEAFF
j_call: TRBJ1-1
v_call: TRBV6-6

cdr3_aa: CASGLDSYEQYF
j_call: TRBJ2-7
v_call: TRBV12-5

cdr3_aa: CASIRQGSEQYF
j_call: TRBJ2-7
v_call: TRBV2

cdr3_aa: CASGLVRIQQARKAGELFF
j_call: TRBJ2-2
v_call: TRBV12-5

cdr3_aa: CASITGTGGWGYTF
j_call: TRBJ1-2
v_call: TRBV2

cdr3_aa: CASSLVLDRNTGELFF
j_call: TRBJ2-2
v_call: TRBV5-1

cdr3_aa: CATSREQGNTIYF
j_call: TRBJ1-3
v_call: TRBV15

cdr3_aa: CASSLDRDQETQYF
j_call: TRBJ2-5
v_call: TRBV7-3

cdr3_aa: CASSLWAALSTDTQYF
j_call: TRBJ2-3
v_call: TRBV27

cdr3_aa: CASSPFGSSTMVEQFF
j_call: TRBJ2-1
v_call: TRBV18

cdr3_aa: CASSQGNRGPAEQYF
j_call: TRBJ2-7
v_call: TRBV3-1/TRBV3-2

cdr3_aa: CASSRGGELFF
j_call: TRBJ2-2
v_call: TRBV11-1

cdr3_aa: CASSQEGGRSNQPQHF
j_call: TRBJ1-5
v_call: TRBV4-1

cdr3_aa: CASTRQGPTEAFF
j_call: TRBJ1-1
v_call: TRBV12-3/TRBV12-4

cdr3_aa: CASSILTGGGNQPQHF
j_call: TRBJ1-5
v_call: TRBV19

cdr3_aa: CASSLGVGQGHEQFF
j_call: TRBJ2-1
v_call: TRBV7-7

cdr3_aa: CASSQGIQSNSPLHF
j_call: TRBJ1-6
v_call: TRBV3-1/TRBV3-2

cdr3_aa: CASSFGLAGGRDTQYF
j_call: TRBJ2-3
v_call: TRBV7-2

cdr3_aa: CATSILGSLETLYGYTF
j_call: TRBJ1-2
v_call: TRBV15

cdr3_aa: CASGLDRGETQYF
j_call: TRBJ2-5
v_call: TRBV12-5

cdr3_aa: CAWRAPNGNQPQHF
j_call: TRBJ1-5
v_call: TRBV30

cdr3_aa: CASSLEGGANTEAFF
j_call: TRBJ1-1
v_call: TRBV5-1